This record looks at one T cell receptor beta chain sequence and its context. As yet, its antigen is unknown. Both 60 Vbeta primers and 13 Jbeta primers went into the PCR. Some clones are missing from TCRdb's copy, which holds only in-frame ones; the method was immunoSEQ multiplex PCR. Among about 160,000 clones listed, about 85% were seen once. These data come from a study of cytomegalovirus exposure and HLA in healthy donors. Regarding the study as a whole: A later analysis found most CMV-associated TCR beta chains apparently HLA-restricted. Previous analysis showed most TCR beta V segments were productive about 90% or about 30% of the time. Certain indistinguishable V segments, among them TRBV6-2 and TRBV6-3, were excluded. A likely sequencing artifact accounted for one observed cluster of highly shared sequence variants.

The CDR3 spans 16 residues. From germline, CDR1 is LGHNA and CDR2 YSLEER. The V and J ends lost 0 bases and 12 bases respectively, with 21 bases between them. The origin of this receptor is a man between 45 and 60 years old in good health and CMV-seropositive. Sequencing input: PBMCs. The rearrangement joins TRBV4-3 to TRBJ2-1; TRBD2 is a possible D gene (6 bases). CDR3 sequence reads: CASSQEITGTSLGQFF. CDR3 nucleotide sequence: TGCGCCAGCAGCCAAGAAATCACGGGGACTTCCCTGGGGCAGTTCTTC.